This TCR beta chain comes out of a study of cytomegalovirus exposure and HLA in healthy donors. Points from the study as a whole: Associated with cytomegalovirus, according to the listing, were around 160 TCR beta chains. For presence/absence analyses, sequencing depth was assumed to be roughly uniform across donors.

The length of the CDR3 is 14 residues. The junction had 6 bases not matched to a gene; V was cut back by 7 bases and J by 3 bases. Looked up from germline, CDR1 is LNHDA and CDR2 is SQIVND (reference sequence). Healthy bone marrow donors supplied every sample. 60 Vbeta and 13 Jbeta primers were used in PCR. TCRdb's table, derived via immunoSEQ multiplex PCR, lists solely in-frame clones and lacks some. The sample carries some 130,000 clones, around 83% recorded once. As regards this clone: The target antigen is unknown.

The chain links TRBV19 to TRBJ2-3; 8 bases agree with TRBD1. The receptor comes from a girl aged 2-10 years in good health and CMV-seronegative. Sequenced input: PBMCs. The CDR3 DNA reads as TGTGCCAGTAACCAGGGGGCTTTGACAGATACGCAGTATTTT. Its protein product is CASNQGALTDTQYF.